This T cell receptor beta chain came from a study of cytomegalovirus exposure and HLA in healthy donors. Germline V CDR1 and CDR2: SGDLS, YYNGEE. With 3 bases clipped from V and 8 bases from J, the junction kept 4 bases outside the gene matches. The CDR3 sequence is 12 residues long. PCR primers comprised 60 Vbeta and 13 Jbeta primers. Libraries were prepared by immunoSEQ multiplex PCR; TCRdb keeps only in-frame clonotypes and omits some of them. The data hold more than 90,000 clones, with around three quarters observed a single time. Input material: PBMCs. The sequence was obtained from a man aged 35 to 55 in good health and CMV-seronegative. The J gene is TRBJ1-2, the V gene TRBV9; 7 bases align to TRBD1. CDR3 protein: CASSARTGGYTF. The CDR3 DNA reads as TGTGCCAGCAGCGCAAGGACAGGCGGCTACACCTTC.